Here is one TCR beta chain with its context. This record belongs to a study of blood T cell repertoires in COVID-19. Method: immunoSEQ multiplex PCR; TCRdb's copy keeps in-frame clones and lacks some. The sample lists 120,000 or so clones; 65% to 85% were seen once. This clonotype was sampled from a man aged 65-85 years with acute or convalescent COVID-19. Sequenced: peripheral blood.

CDR3 sequence: CASSPSGVGEQYF. CDR3 DNA sequence: TGTGCCAGCAGCCCATCAGGGGTGGGGGAGCAGTACTTC. The chain combines TRBV7-2 with TRBJ2-7; a possible D gene is TRBD1 (6 bases). The germline V and J ends were trimmed by 5 bases and 7 bases, with 15 bases remaining between them. Germline lookup yields CDR1 SGHTA and CDR2 FQGNSA. The CDR3 is 13 residues long.